This T cell receptor beta chain derives from a study of siplizumab effects on memory and regulatory T cells. This clone was counted once. Profiled with immunoSEQ multiplex PCR; TCRdb holds only in-frame clones, not every one. The sample consists of around 100,000 clones, 85% to 95% of them appearing once. Sequencing was performed on non-Treg CD4+ T cells sorted from blood. The sequence derives from a human donor in good health.

As DNA, the CDR3 is TGTGCCATCAGTGATCTTACAAACGATGCTAACTATGGCTACACCTTC. It specifies CAISDLTNDANYGYTF. The chain employs TRBV10-3 and TRBJ1-2; D gene uncertain. CDR3 length equals 16 residues. V was cut by 3 bases and J by 0 bases, with 14 bases left in between. CDR1 ENHRY and CDR2 SYGVKD come from the germline V gene.